The 20 T cell receptor beta chains reported below all come from one sample, sequenced in a study of Graves' ophthalmopathy and Graves' hyperthyroidism. As the template, RNA transcripts were used to amplify TCR beta CDR3 regions. HTBI-primed RT-PCR formed the first round, and a multiplex PCR formed the second. TCRdb called the multiplex PCR reads again in MiXCR, with one record for every CDR3 protein. The sample gives some 250,000 distinct CDR3 sequences, about 46% of which show up once; approximately 51% is in the top ten. The sequencing input was peripheral blood. The receptors were sampled from an adult man with Graves' ophthalmopathy.

This clonotype appeared a few times. This chain joins TRBV19 and TRBJ2-2; 7 nucleotides line up with TRBD2. Germline CDR1 reads LNHDA; CDR2 reads SQIVND (reference sequence). CDR3 size: 16 residues. V was pared by 6 bases and J by 3 bases, with 10 bases of the junction left unmatched. In nucleotides, the CDR3 is TGTGCCAGTAGAGACCGGGACTACACTGACACCGGGGAGCTGTTTTTT. This translates into CASRDRDYTDTGELFF.

Points on this clonotype: One end of the junction is discordant with germline, which a read error may explain. The chain uses TRBV7-9 and TRBJ1-1, with a tentative D call TRBD1 (5 bases). The germline V gene has CDR1 SEHNR and CDR2 FQNEAQ (reference sequence). The CDR3 is 12 residues long. The CDR3 nucleotides read TGTGCCGGCAGTTCGGGGGGCACTGAAGCTTTCTTT. Protein product: CAGSSGGTEAFF. The complete variable domain, with remaining parts taken from reference TRBV7-9 and TRBJ1-1, reads DTGVSQNPRHKITKRGQNVTFRCDPISEHNRLYWYRQTLGQGPEFLTYFQNEAQLEKSRLLSDRFSAERPKGSFSTLEIQRTEQGDSAMYLCAGSSGGTEAFFGQGTRLTVV.

The chain carries TRBV24-1 and TRBJ1-5, with D hard to call. V lost 3 bases and J lost 0, with 8 bases in between. Germline assignment: CDR1 KGHDR and CDR2 SFDVKD. This CDR3 has 15 amino acids. The CDR3 protein is CATSDALCSNQPQHF. As DNA, the CDR3 is TGTGCCACCAGTGATGCACTGTGTAGCAATCAGCCCCAGCATTTT.

This chain uses TRBV7-3 with TRBJ2-7; the D is unclear. The CDR3 has 14 amino acids. With 1 base removed from V and 3 bases from J, the gap between germline ends came to 10 bases. CDR1 is SGHTA and CDR2 is FQGTGA in the germline V gene. DNA for the CDR3: TGTGCCAGCAGCTTAAGAGGAGCTGGCTACGAGCAGTACTTC. The encoded protein is CASSLRGAGYEQYF.

A few counts support this clonotype. CDR3 protein: CASSQGLAGGTYEQYF. CDR3 nucleotide sequence: TGTGCCAGCAGCCAAGGACTAGCGGGGGGAACCTACGAGCAGTACTTC. This chain uses TRBV7-9 with TRBJ2-7; 14 positions agree with TRBD2. The germline gives CDR1 SEHNR, CDR2 FQNEAQ (reference sequence). This CDR3 region has 16 residues. V gave up 5 bases and J gave up 2 bases; unmatched junction bases: 5.

The chain has TRBV25-1 and TRBJ1-2; no firm D call. V was trimmed by 7 bases and J by 7 bases, leaving 7 bases between them. Germline CDR1 is MGHDK and CDR2 is SYGVNS. The CDR3 runs 10 residues. The CDR3 spells CASIGRGYTF. The CDR3 DNA is TGTGCCAGCATCGGACGTGGCTACACCTTC.

This chain uses TRBV10-1 with TRBJ2-7; maybe TRBD2 (5 bases). The CDR3 has 13 amino acids. From germline, CDR1 is WNHNN and CDR2 SYGVQD (reference sequence). The V and J ends lost 6 bases and 2 bases respectively, with 11 bases between them. The CDR3 protein is CASRTTGTYEQYF. The CDR3 coding sequence is TGCGCCAGCAGAACAACCGGGACCTACGAGCAGTACTTC.

This clonotype has only a few counts. The gene calls are TRBV7-9 and TRBJ1-4; D remains unclear. The CDR3 consists of 15 residues. Germline V gives CDR1 SEHNR, CDR2 FQNEAQ (reference sequence). V was pared by 8 bases and J by 13 bases, with 26 bases between. The CDR3 DNA reads as TGTGCCAGCGGCATTCCGGGCCCCCGATACGTGAGACTGTTTTTT. This sequence encodes CASGIPGPRYVRLFF.

The chain uses TRBV7-8 and TRBJ2-2; 7 bases fit TRBD2. The CDR3 spans 15 residues. Germline values: CDR1 SGHVS, CDR2 FQNEAQ. V lost 0 bases and J lost 7; bases outside the gene matches: 5. This CDR3 is CASSLATGGSGELFF. DNA for the CDR3: TGTGCCAGCAGCTTAGCAACGGGGGGAAGCGGGGAGCTGTTTTTT.

Only one count was recorded for this clonotype. The rearrangement links TRBV10-3 to TRBJ1-5; D gene ambiguous. The germline V and J ends were trimmed by 4 bases and 4 bases, with 5 bases remaining between them. The CDR3 totals 12 residues. The V gene's germline CDR1 is ENHRY and CDR2 SYGVKD. The DNA for the CDR3 is TGTGCCATCAGTGGTTCTAATCAGCCCCAGCATTTT. As protein: CAISGSNQPQHF.

The chain employs TRBV12-3 or TRBV12-4 and TRBJ1-2; 9 bases are shared with TRBD1. The trim removed 5 bases at V and 6 bases at J, leaving 7 bases unmatched. This CDR3 has 14 residues. The CDR3 DNA follows: TGTGCCAGCAGTAGACAGGGGGATTGGGATGGCTACACCTTC. It translates to CASSRQGDWDGYTF.

The J gene is TRBJ2-5, the V gene TRBV20-1; 7 nucleotides line up with TRBD2. CDR3 size: 12 residues. Germline CDR1 and CDR2: DFQATT and SNEGSKA (reference sequence). Trimming took 5 bases from V and 2 from J; bases not matched to a gene: 2. The CDR3 loop is CSAERGQETQYF. The CDR3 nucleotides read TGCAGTGCTGAGCGGGGACAAGAGACCCAGTACTTC.

Points on this clonotype: A read error may be the cause here, since a much bigger clone is one base away. The V and J genes are TRBV10-3 and TRBJ1-1; TRBD1 is a possible D gene (6 bases). The V end was cut by 6 bases, the J end by 6 bases, with 17 bases between. Germline CDR1 and CDR2: ENHRY and SYGVKD. CDR3 size: 14 residues. The CDR3 DNA reads TGTGCCATCAGACCAACACAGGGTACGCCTGAAGCTTTCTTT. Protein: CAIRPTQGTPEAFF.

At least ten counts were recorded for this clonotype. V and J are TRBV29-1 and TRBJ2-5; no reliable D call. Germline CDR1 SQVTM, CDR2 ANQGSEA. The CDR3 consists of 10 residues. V lost 2 bases, J lost 5 bases, and 3 bases lay in between. CDR3 coding DNA: TGCAGCGTTGAATTCGAGACCCAGTACTTC. The encoded protein is CSVEFETQYF.

This clonotype was recorded a few times. The chain is built from TRBV6-5 and TRBJ2-5, with 11 bases aligning to TRBD1. The CDR3 loop spans 15 amino acids. CDR1 and CDR2 (germline): MNHEY, SVGAGI. The ends lost 6 bases at V and 5 bases at J; junction bases unmatched: 8. The CDR3 region is CASRNGQGAWETQYF. For the CDR3, the DNA is TGTGCCAGCAGGAATGGACAGGGGGCTTGGGAGACCCAGTACTTC.

The V gene is TRBV29-1, the J gene TRBJ2-7; 12 bases line up with TRBD1. V dropped 7 bases and J dropped 9; count of bases not matched to a gene: 16. CDR3 length: 15 residues. Germline CDR1 reads SQVTM; CDR2 reads ANQGSEA. The CDR3 loop is CSGQPGQGAPGGQYF. DNA of the CDR3: TGCAGCGGCCAACCGGGACAGGGGGCGCCTGGCGGGCAGTACTTC.

The gene calls are TRBV2 and TRBJ1-6; 11 nucleotides agree with TRBD1. The germline V gene has CDR1 SNHLY and CDR2 FYNNEI. V was pared by 7 bases and J by 6 bases, with 5 bases of the junction left unmatched. The CDR3 is made up of 15 amino acids. The CDR3 nucleotides read TGTGCCAGCAACCGGGACAGGGGGTTTAATTCACCCCTCCACTTT. It encodes CASNRDRGFNSPLHF.

As for this clonotype: One end of the junction varies from germline; a read error may be responsible. The gene calls are TRBV7-9 and TRBJ2-7; no clear D. Per germline, CDR1 SEHNR and CDR2 FQNEAQ (reference sequence). CDR3 length: 14 amino acids. CDR3 sequence: CASSPTTQPHEQYF. Here the CDR3 DNA reads TGCGCCAGCAGCCCGACGACACAACCCCACGAGCAGTACTTC. Full variable domain (rest looked up from reference TRBV7-9 and TRBJ2-7): DTGVSQNPRHKITKRGQNVTFRCDPISEHNRLYWYRQTLGQGPEFLTYFQNEAQLEKSRLLSDRFSAERPKGSFSTLEIQRTEQGDSAMYLCASSPTTQPHEQYFGPGTRLTVT.

The gene calls are TRBV19 and TRBJ1-5, with 9 positions matching TRBD1. After removal of 5 bases from V and 8 bases from J, the junction contained 7 bases not matched to a gene. The CDR3 consists of 14 residues. Germline V lookup: CDR1 LNHDA, CDR2 SQIVND (reference sequence). CDR3 region: CASSSRDRDKPQHF. The CDR3 DNA follows: TGTGCCAGTAGTTCCCGGGACAGGGACAAGCCCCAGCATTTT.

This sequence joins TRBV7-9 and TRBJ1-4; no firm D call. The germline V and J ends were trimmed by 4 bases and 6 bases, with 30 bases remaining between them. This CDR3 is built from 20 residues. The germline gives CDR1 SEHNR, CDR2 FQNEAQ (reference sequence). CDR3 DNA sequence: TGTGCCAGCAGCTCCCCTTCCAAGGTCTCGGCTAAATCTCCGGATGAAAAACTGTTTTTT. It translates to CASSSPSKVSAKSPDEKLFF. The whole variable domain, remainder taken from reference TRBV7-9 and TRBJ1-4, is DTGVSQNPRHKITKRGQNVTFRCDPISEHNRLYWYRQTLGQGPEFLTYFQNEAQLEKSRLLSDRFSAERPKGSFSTLEIQRTEQGDSAMYLCASSSPSKVSAKSPDEKLFFGSGTQLSVL.